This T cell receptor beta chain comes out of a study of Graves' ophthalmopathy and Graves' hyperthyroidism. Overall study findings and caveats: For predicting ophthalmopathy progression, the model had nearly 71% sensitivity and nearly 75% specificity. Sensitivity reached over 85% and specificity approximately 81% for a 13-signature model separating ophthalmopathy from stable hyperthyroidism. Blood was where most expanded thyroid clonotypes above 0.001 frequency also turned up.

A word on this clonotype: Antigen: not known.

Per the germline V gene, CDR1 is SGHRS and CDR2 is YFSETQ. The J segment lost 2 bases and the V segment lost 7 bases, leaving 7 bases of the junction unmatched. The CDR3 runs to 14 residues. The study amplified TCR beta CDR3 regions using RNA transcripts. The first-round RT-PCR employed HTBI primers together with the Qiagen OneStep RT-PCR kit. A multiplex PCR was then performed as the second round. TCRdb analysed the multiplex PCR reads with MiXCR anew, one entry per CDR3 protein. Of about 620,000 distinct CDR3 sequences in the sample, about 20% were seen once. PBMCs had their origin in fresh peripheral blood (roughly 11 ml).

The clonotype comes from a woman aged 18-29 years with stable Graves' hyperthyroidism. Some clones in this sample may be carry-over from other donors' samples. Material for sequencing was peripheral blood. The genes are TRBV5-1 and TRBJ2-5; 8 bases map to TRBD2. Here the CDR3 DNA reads TGCGCCAGCCGGGGGGGCAGACTTCAAGAGACCCAGTACTTC. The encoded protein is CASRGGRLQETQYF.